Detailed here is one TCR beta chain. Its target is not known. The data derive from a study of cytomegalovirus exposure and HLA in healthy donors. Study-level results: Subsequent analysis revealed that first-cohort TCR clusters tended to co-occur in the 100 to 150 validation repertoires. Reports indicated that the classifier achieved high specificity and sensitivity in diagnosing cytomegalovirus status. Among the CMV-associated chains, a few were confirmed in vitro as specific for CMV antigens.

These donors were members of the 120-subject validation cohort, a group separate from the roughly 670-subject first cohort. This CDR3 has 14 amino acids. V lost 2 bases and J lost 2, with 13 bases in between. Per germline, CDR1 SQVTM and CDR2 ANQGSEA. The method was immunoSEQ multiplex PCR; TCRdb's version includes in-frame clones alone and lacks a portion of them. The table includes some 100,000 clones, approximately 91% detected once. The source is a young woman in good health and CMV-seronegative. The rearrangement uses TRBV29-1 and TRBJ2-7, with D possibly TRBD1 on 5 matching bases. Sequencing was done on a sample of PBMCs. Here the CDR3 DNA reads TGCAGCGTTGAAAAGGGGCTTTGGGCCTACGAGCAGTACTTC. Protein product: CSVEKGLWAYEQYF.